The present TCR beta chain was sequenced within a study of CD8 T cells in ankylosing spondylitis. The V end was cut by 6 bases, the J end by 0 bases, with 15 bases between. The CDR3 consists of 16 residues. Germline CDR1 is MDHEN and CDR2 is SYDVKM. TCRdb itself ran the 5' RACE reads through MiXCR, one entry per CDR3 protein. Here the sample spans over 75,000 distinct CDR3 sequences, 8.8% being singletons. This chain connects TRBV28 to TRBJ1-3; TRBD1 is a possible D gene (6 bases). This receptor was identified in a male donor with ankylosing spondylitis or in good health (not recorded which). The sample taken for sequencing was blood, either unsorted or a sorted T cell fraction (not recorded which). CDR3 sequence reads: CASSIQGYASGNTIYF. The CDR3 DNA sequence: TGTGCCAGCAGCATACAGGGATACGCCTCTGGAAACACCATATATTTT.